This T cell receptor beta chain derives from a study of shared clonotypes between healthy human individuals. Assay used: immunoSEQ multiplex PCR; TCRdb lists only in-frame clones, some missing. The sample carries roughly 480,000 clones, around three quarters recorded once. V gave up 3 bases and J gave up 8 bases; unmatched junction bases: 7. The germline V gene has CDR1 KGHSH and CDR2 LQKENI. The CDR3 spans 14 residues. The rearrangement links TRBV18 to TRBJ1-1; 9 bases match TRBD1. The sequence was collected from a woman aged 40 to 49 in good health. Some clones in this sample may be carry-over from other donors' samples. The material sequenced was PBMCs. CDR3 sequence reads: CASSPGTGPGEAFF. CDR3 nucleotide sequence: TGTGCCAGCTCACCCGGGACAGGGCCGGGAGAAGCTTTCTTT.